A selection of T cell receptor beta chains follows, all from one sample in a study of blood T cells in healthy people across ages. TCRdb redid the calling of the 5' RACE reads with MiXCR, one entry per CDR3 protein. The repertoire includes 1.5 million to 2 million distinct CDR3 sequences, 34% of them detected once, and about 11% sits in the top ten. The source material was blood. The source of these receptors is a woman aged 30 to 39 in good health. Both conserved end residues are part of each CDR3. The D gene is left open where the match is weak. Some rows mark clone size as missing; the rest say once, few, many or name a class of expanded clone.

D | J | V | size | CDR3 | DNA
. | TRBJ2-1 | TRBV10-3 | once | CTISDAPGGSSYNEQFF | TGTACCATCAGTGATGCCCCGGGTGGAAGCTCCTACAATGAACAGTTCTTC
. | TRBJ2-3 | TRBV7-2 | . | CASSLGAGLRTDTQYF | TGTGCCAGCAGCTTAGGAGCAGGGTTGAGGACAGATACGCAGTATTTT
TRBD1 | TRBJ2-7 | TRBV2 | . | CASNSDRGYEQYF | TGTGCCAGCAATTCGGACAGGGGTTACGAGCAGTACTTC
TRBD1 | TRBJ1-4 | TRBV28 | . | CASSLSYRGAGEKLFF | TGTGCCAGCAGTTTGTCCTACAGGGGCGCGGGTGAAAAACTGTTTTTT
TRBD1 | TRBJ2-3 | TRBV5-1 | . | CASSPDRGLDTQYF | TGCGCCAGCAGTCCCGACAGGGGGCTAGATACGCAGTATTTT
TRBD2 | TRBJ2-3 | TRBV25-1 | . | CASSDSGGITDTQYF | TGTGCCAGCAGTGACTCGGGAGGGATCACAGATACGCAGTATTTT
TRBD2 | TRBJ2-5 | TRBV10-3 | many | CAISEWNGRETQYF | TGTGCCATCAGTGAGTGGAACGGGAGGGAGACCCAGTACTTC
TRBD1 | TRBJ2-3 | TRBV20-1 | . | CSAGPTGTDMQYF | TGCAGTGCTGGACCCACAGGGACAGATATGCAGTATTTT
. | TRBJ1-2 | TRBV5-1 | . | CASSLGSSTANYGYTF | TGCGCCAGCAGCTTGGGATCTTCGACAGCCAACTATGGCTACACCTTC
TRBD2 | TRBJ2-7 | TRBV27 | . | CASSPLAGGIHEQYF | TGTGCCAGCAGTCCACTAGCGGGAGGAATCCACGAGCAGTACTTC
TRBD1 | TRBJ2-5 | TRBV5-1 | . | CASSLRQGVERYF | TGCGCCAGCAGCTTAAGACAGGGGGTCGAAAGGTACTTC
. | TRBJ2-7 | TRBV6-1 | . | CASLSGIAYEQYF | TGTGCCAGCCTTTCCGGGATTGCCTACGAGCAGTACTTC
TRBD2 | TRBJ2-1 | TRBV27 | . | CASSPLAGGPLNEQFF | TGTGCCAGCAGTCCACTAGCGGGAGGGCCTCTCAATGAGCAGTTCTTC
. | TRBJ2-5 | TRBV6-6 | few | CASSYSLTPWETQYF | TGTGCCAGCAGTTACTCGCTCACCCCGTGGGAGACCCAGTACTTC
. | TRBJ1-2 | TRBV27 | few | CASRPVRDKFPNYGYTF | TGTGCCAGCAGGCCTGTGAGGGACAAGTTTCCCAACTATGGCTACACCTTC
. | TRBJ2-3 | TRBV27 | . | CASSQTSSGRGADTQYF | TGTGCCAGCAGTCAAACGAGCTCGGGGAGAGGGGCAGATACGCAGTATTTT
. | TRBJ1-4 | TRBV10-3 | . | CAIIHSLAARNEKLFF | TGTGCCATCATTCACAGTTTGGCAGCTAGGAATGAAAAACTGTTTTTT
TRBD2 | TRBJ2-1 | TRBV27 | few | CASRGDSVGGGNEQFF | TGTGCCAGCAGGGGTGACAGTGTGGGGGGGGGCAATGAGCAGTTCTTC
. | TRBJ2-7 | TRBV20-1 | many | CSATQGIVLAGLIYEQYF | TGCAGTGCTACTCAGGGCATAGTATTGGCGGGCCTGATCTACGAGCAGTACTTC
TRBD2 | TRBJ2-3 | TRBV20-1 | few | CSGLAGGGSTDTQYF | TGCAGTGGTCTAGCGGGGGGCGGAAGCACAGATACGCAGTATTTT
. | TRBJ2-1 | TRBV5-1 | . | CATRGGLQPYNEQFF | TGCGCCACCCGTGGGGGGCTTCAGCCCTACAATGAGCAGTTCTTC
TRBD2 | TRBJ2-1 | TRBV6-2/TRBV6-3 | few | CASRGELAGVEQFF | TGTGCCAGCAGAGGAGAACTAGCGGGGGTTGAGCAGTTCTTC
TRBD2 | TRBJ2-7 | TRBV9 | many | CASSVTSGDSYEQYF | TGTGCCAGCAGCGTTACTAGCGGGGACTCCTACGAGCAGTACTTC
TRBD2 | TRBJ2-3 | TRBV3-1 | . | CASSQSGGLTDTQYF | TGTGCCAGCAGCCAAAGCGGGGGGCTTACAGATACGCAGTATTTT
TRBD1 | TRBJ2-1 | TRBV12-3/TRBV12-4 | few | CATLSGTVYNEQFF | TGTGCCACCCTTTCGGGGACAGTCTACAATGAGCAGTTCTTC
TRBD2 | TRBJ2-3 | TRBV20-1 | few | CSARSPSGVTDTQYF | TGCAGTGCTAGGAGCCCTAGCGGGGTCACAGATACGCAGTATTTT
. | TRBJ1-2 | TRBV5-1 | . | CASSGGHYYGYTF | TGCGCCTCATCCGGGGGGCACTACTATGGCTACACCTTC
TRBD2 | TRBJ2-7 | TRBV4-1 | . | CASSLQLAGSGYEQYF | TGCGCCAGCAGCCTTCAACTAGCGGGAAGCGGCTACGAGCAGTACTTC
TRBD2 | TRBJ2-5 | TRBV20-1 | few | CSARGGTSGIKTQYF | TGCAGTGCTAGAGGGGGGACTAGCGGGATAAAGACCCAGTACTTC
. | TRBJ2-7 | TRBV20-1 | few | CSPRARKTYEQYF | TGCAGCCCTAGGGCTAGGAAGACCTACGAGCAGTACTTC
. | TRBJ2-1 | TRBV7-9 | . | CASSLQLPRAVNEQFF | TGTGCCAGCAGCCTACAGTTGCCTCGGGCCGTCAATGAGCAGTTCTTC
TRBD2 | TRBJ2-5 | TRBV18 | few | CASSPQRGAATYQETQYF | TGTGCCAGCTCACCACAGCGGGGGGCCGCAACGTACCAAGAGACCCAGTACTTC
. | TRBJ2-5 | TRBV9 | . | CASSTPGRGALKETQYF | TGTGCCAGCAGCACTCCGGGACGCGGGGCCCTAAAGGAGACCCAGTACTTC
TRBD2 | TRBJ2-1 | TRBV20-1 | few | CSARSIIGLAINEQFF | TGCAGTGCTAGAAGTATAATCGGACTAGCGATCAATGAGCAGTTCTTC
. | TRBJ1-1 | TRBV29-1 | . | CSVDSPLARYAFF | TGCAGCGTTGACTCCCCCCTCGCTAGGTACGCTTTCTTT
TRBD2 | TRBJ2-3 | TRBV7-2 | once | CASSLSAGGILTDTQYF | TGCGCCAGCAGCTTATCCGCGGGGGGCATTCTCACAGATACGCAGTATTTT
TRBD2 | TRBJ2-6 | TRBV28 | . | CASSLETSGSTGANVLTF | TGTGCCAGCAGTTTAGAGACTAGCGGGAGCACTGGGGCCAACGTCCTGACTTTC
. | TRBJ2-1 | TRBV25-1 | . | CASSDLNSYNEQFF | TGTGCCAGCAGCGACTTGAACTCCTACAATGAGCAGTTCTTC
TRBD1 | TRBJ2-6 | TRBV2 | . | CASSSGQLFSGANVLTF | TGTGCCAGCAGTTCGGGACAGCTTTTCTCTGGGGCCAACGTCCTGACTTTC
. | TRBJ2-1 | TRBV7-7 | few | CASSPRLGVYNEQFF | TGTGCCAGCAGCCCAAGGCTCGGGGTTTACAATGAGCAGTTCTTC
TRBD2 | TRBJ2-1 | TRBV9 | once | CAGSVGSSGGNEQFF | TGTGCCGGCAGCGTAGGATCTAGCGGGGGTAATGAGCAGTTCTTC
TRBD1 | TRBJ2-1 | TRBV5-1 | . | CASSLGMTGAGNEQFF | TGCGCCAGCAGCTTGGGGATGACAGGGGCTGGGAATGAGCAGTTCTTC
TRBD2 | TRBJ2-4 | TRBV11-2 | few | CASSLGATGTSGTSAKNIQYF | TGTGCCAGCAGCTTAGGGGCTACCGGGACTAGCGGGACTTCGGCCAAAAACATTCAGTACTTC
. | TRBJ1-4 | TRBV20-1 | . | CSARDPGADEKLFF | TGCAGTGCTAGAGACCCCGGAGCTGATGAAAAACTGTTTTTT
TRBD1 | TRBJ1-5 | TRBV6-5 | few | CASSYPPDRLNQPQHF | TGTGCCAGCAGTTACCCTCCGGACAGGCTAAATCAGCCCCAGCATTTT
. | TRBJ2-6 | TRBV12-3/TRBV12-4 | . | CASTPGAQTKPGANVLTF | TGTGCCAGCACCCCAGGGGCCCAAACCAAGCCTGGGGCCAACGTCCTGACTTTC
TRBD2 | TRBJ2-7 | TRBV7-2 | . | CASTSPGLVYEQYF | TGTGCCAGCACCTCACCAGGACTAGTCTACGAGCAGTACTTC
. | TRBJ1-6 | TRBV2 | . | CASRGGINNSPRHF | TGTGCCAGCCGCGGGGGGATTAATAATTCACCCCGCCACTTT
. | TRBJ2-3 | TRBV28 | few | CASSGETSLGTDTQYF | TGTGCCAGCAGTGGGGAGACTAGTTTAGGCACAGATACGCAGTATTTT